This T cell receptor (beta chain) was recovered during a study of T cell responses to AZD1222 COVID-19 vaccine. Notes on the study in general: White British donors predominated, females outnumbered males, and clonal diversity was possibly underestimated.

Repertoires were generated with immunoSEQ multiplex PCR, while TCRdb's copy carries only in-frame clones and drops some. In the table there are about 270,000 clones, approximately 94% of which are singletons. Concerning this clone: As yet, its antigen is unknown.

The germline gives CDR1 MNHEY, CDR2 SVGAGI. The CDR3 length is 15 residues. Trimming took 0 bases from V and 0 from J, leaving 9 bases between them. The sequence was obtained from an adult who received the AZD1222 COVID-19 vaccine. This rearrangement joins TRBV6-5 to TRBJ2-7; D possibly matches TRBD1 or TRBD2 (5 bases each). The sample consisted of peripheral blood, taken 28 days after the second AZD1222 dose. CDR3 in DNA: TGTGCCAGCAGTTACTCCGGGACGGGCTCCTACGAGCAGTACTTC. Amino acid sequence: CASSYSGTGSYEQYF.